A single sample gave rise to the 24 T cell receptor beta chains below, sequenced in a study of regulatory T cells in long-lasting Graves disease. Time point here: persistent/refractory GD, antithyroid drugs over 5 years with positive TRAb. TCR sequences were obtained from RNA taken from PBMCs. Arm-PCR of CDR3 regions and iRepertoire HTBI primers were the basis on which TCR beta libraries were built. A single record per CDR3 protein comes from TCRdb applying MiXCR to the multiplex PCR reads. Of 400,000 to 600,000 distinct CDR3 sequences listed, roughly a fifth are singletons. The sequences come from peripheral blood mononuclear cells (PBMCs), collected when the disease was refractory, from a patient treated with antithyroid drugs. The source of these receptors is a female donor with Graves disease.

This clonotype was found many times. J is TRBJ1-4 and V is TRBV28, with D possibly being TRBD1 (6 bases). Germline V gives CDR1 MDHEN, CDR2 SYDVKM. V dropped 6 bases and J dropped 8 bases, with 25 bases sitting between them. This CDR3 spans 17 amino acids. The CDR3 nucleotides are TGTGCCAGCAGCTACCCACGGACAGTCATGGCTGGGGAAAAACTGTTTTTT. This codes for CASSYPRTVMAGEKLFF.

With regard to this clonotype: This may come from a read error, since a much larger clone is one base off. The chain has TRBV28 and TRBJ1-1, with D possibly matching TRBD1 (5 bases). Germline loops: CDR1 MDHEN, CDR2 SYDVKM. The CDR3 runs to 13 residues. Here the CDR3 DNA reads TGTGCCAGCATCGTCAGACAGAACACTGAAGCTTTATTT. It is translated as CASIVRQNTEALF.

This clonotype appeared many times. The chain links TRBV6-5 to TRBJ1-6; TRBD1 aligns across 8 bases. The germline V gene has CDR1 MNHEY and CDR2 SVGAGI. This CDR3 spans 15 amino acids. Trimming removed 2 bases from V and 8 bases from J; junction bases left unmatched: 5. The CDR3 here is CASSYGTGGDSPLHF. CDR3 bases: TGTGCCAGCAGTTACGGAACAGGGGGAGATTCACCCCTCCACTTT.

This clonotype was seen at least ten times. The chain combines TRBV27 with TRBJ1-1; D gene unclear. The V gene's germline CDR1 is MNHEY and CDR2 SMNVEV (reference sequence). The CDR3 runs to 16 residues. Deletions cut 7 bases from V and 6 bases from J, with 24 bases between. CDR3: CASTSYYRALDSEAFF. CDR3 nucleotides: TGTGCCAGCACTTCGTATTATAGGGCCTTGGATTCTGAAGCTTTCTTT.

With regard to this clonotype: At one of its ends the junction is not consistent with the germline gene, which may arise from a read error. V is TRBV12-3 or TRBV12-4 and J is TRBJ2-5, with D perhaps TRBD2 (5 bases). The CDR3 is made up of 13 amino acids. In nucleotides, the CDR3 is TGTGCCAGCAGTTTAGGCGAGGGAGAGGCCCAGTACTTC. Its translation: CASSLGEGEAQYF.

This chain links TRBV28 with TRBJ1-3; tentatively, D is TRBD1 (5 bases). Trimming shortened V by 3 bases and J by 0 bases, and 21 bases separated the two germline ends. The germline CDR1 and CDR2 sequences are MDHEN and SYDVKM. This CDR3 region has 19 residues. CDR3 DNA: TGTGCCAGCAGTTTGGAAGTAATCCGGCAGGGCCACTCTGGAAACACCATATATTTT. Protein: CASSLEVIRQGHSGNTIYF.

This chain uses TRBV20-1 with TRBJ1-1; D uncertain. V was shortened by 4 bases and J by 7 bases, with 16 bases between the two germline ends. There are 13 residues in the CDR3. The germline gives CDR1 DFQATT, CDR2 SNEGSKA (reference sequence). The CDR3 loop reads CSAKNARDGEAFF. Here the CDR3 DNA reads TGCAGTGCTAAAAATGCGAGGGATGGTGAAGCTTTCTTT.

This clonotype has ten or more counts. V is TRBV29-1 and J is TRBJ1-1; D gene uncertain. The CDR3 covers 15 residues. The V gene's germline CDR1 is SQVTM and CDR2 ANQGSEA. V lost 6 bases to trimming and J lost 1 base, with 18 bases between them. DNA for the CDR3: TGCAGCGTCGGCGTGTCGGGCCCAACGAACACTGAAGCTTTCTTT. This sequence encodes CSVGVSGPTNTEAFF.

The chain employs TRBV7-8 and TRBJ1-5; a possible D gene is TRBD1 (6 bases). There are 17 residues in the CDR3. Trimming pared 7 bases from V and 2 bases from J, leaving 21 bases between. Germline values: CDR1 SGHVS, CDR2 FQNEAQ. The CDR3 bases are TGTGCCAGCACCGCAACTTGGGGGCTGGACGGCAATCAGCCCCAGCATTTT. Amino acids: CASTATWGLDGNQPQHF.

This clonotype was picked up a small number of times. The chain combines TRBV27 with TRBJ2-5; D gene uncertain. Germline CDR1 MNHEY, CDR2 SMNVEV (reference sequence). This CDR3 region has 16 residues. The ends were cut back, 6 bases at V and 0 bases at J, with 17 bases in the middle. The CDR3 here is CASSPLVGSYQETQYF. The CDR3 region has the DNA TGTGCCAGCAGCCCCCTAGTCGGCAGCTACCAAGAGACCCAGTACTTC.

This clonotype was recorded at least ten times. This chain joins TRBV28 and TRBJ2-7, with 13 bases aligning to TRBD2. The CDR3 sequence is 18 residues long. The V gene end was trimmed by 2 bases and the J gene end by 2 bases; junction bases not matched to a gene: 9. Per the germline V gene, CDR1 is MDHEN and CDR2 is SYDVKM. The CDR3 here is CASSLGEAGLAGAYEQYF. The CDR3, as DNA: TGTGCCAGCAGTTTAGGGGAGGCCGGACTAGCGGGAGCCTACGAGCAGTACTTC.

This clonotype was counted only a few times. The V and J genes are TRBV11-2 and TRBJ2-2; D gene uncertain. V was trimmed by 8 bases and J by 9 bases, leaving 7 bases between them. The CDR3 sequence is 10 residues long. Germline V gene lookup returns CDR1 SGHAT and CDR2 FQNNGV. CDR3 amino acids: CASGARELFF. The CDR3 region has the DNA TGTGCCAGCGGCGCCCGGGAGCTGTTTTTT.

This clonotype was counted only a few times. The J gene is TRBJ2-7, the V gene TRBV20-1; tentatively, D is TRBD1 or TRBD2 (6 bases each). Trimming took 6 bases from V and 7 from J, leaving 22 bases between them. This CDR3 has 14 residues. The germline V gene has CDR1 DFQATT and CDR2 SNEGSKA (reference sequence). CDR3 protein: CSADRPGAAIEQYF. The CDR3 DNA reads TGCAGTGCGGACCGCCCGGGGGCGGCCATAGAGCAGTACTTC.

The CDR3 loop is CSVVFRARDTGELFF. Written as DNA, the CDR3 is TGCAGCGTTGTGTTCAGGGCGCGAGACACCGGGGAGCTGTTTTTT. The genes are TRBV29-1 and TRBJ2-2; possible D gene TRBD1, 5 bases. The CDR3 is made up of 15 amino acids. The V and J ends lost 4 bases and 3 bases respectively, with 15 bases between them. The germline gives CDR1 SQVTM, CDR2 ANQGSEA.

In its sample, this clonotype was seen a few times. The rearrangement links TRBV7-2 to TRBJ1-2, with TRBD1 identical over 7 bases. J lost 7 bases, V lost 5 bases, and 10 bases had no gene match. From germline, CDR1 is SGHTA and CDR2 FQGNSA. This CDR3 comprises 14 residues. In DNA, the CDR3 is TGTGCCAGCAGCCGCGGACAGGCGGCGGGTGGCTACACCTTC. Residues: CASSRGQAAGGYTF.

In its sample, this clonotype was seen many times. DNA for the CDR3: TGTGCCACCGAGACAGGGGCCACTTACACCGGGGAGCTGTTTTTT. This codes for CATETGATYTGELFF. The V gene is TRBV15, the J gene TRBJ2-2, with TRBD1 matching over 8 bases. This CDR3 comprises 15 residues. Trimming took 8 bases from V and 3 from J; bases not matched to a gene: 8. Per the germline V gene, CDR1 is LNHNV and CDR2 is YYDKDF (reference sequence).

This clonotype was detected ten times or more. The chain is built from TRBV28 and TRBJ2-7; 9 bases fit TRBD2. The trim removed 4 bases at V and 4 bases at J, leaving 11 bases unmatched. This CDR3 comprises 16 residues. Germline loops: CDR1 MDHEN, CDR2 SYDVKM. In DNA, the CDR3 is TGTGCCAGCAGTTCCCCGCTTAGCGGGAGAGGTTACGAGCAGTACTTC. Translating gives CASSSPLSGRGYEQYF.

The chain combines TRBV9 with TRBJ1-3; D gene ambiguous. V lost 0 bases and J 1 base, leaving 8 bases between the germline ends. The CDR3 contains 15 residues. The germline gives CDR1 SGDLS, CDR2 YYNGEE. CDR3 sequence reads: CASSVDPESGNTIYF. The CDR3 DNA follows: TGTGCCAGCAGCGTAGATCCAGAATCTGGAAACACCATATATTTT.

This clonotype was detected a few times. This chain connects TRBV10-1 to TRBJ2-4, with 7 bases matching TRBD1. Looked up from germline, CDR1 is WNHNN and CDR2 is SYGVQD (reference sequence). With V trimmed by 9 bases and J by 0 bases, 8 bases remained unmatched. The CDR3 has 15 amino acids. The CDR3 region has the DNA TGCGCCAGTGACGACAGGGTCCTAGCCAAAAACATTCAGTACTTC. This gives the protein CASDDRVLAKNIQYF.

The chain is built from TRBV28 and TRBJ1-2; 7 nucleotides align to TRBD1. Germline V gives CDR1 MDHEN, CDR2 SYDVKM. V trimming: 8 bases; J trimming: 5 bases; junction bases outside the gene matches: 5. There are 12 residues in the CDR3. In DNA form, the CDR3 reads TGTGCCAGCTCCGGGACAGAATATGGCTACACCTTC. Its translation is CASSGTEYGYTF.

J is TRBJ2-7 and V is TRBV20-1, with 8 positions matching TRBD2. Germline V gene lookup returns CDR1 DFQATT and CDR2 SNEGSKA (reference sequence). The CDR3 sequence is 17 residues long. The trim removed 4 bases at V and 1 base at J, leaving 15 bases unmatched. Here the CDR3 DNA reads TGCAGTGCTATAGGACTAGCCCAGGAGGTCGCATCCTACGAGCAGTACTTC. Translated: CSAIGLAQEVASYEQYF.

This sequence joins TRBV4-1 and TRBJ1-1; TRBD1 might be the D (5 bases). Trimming left V 1 base short and J 4 bases short, with 16 bases between. CDR3 size: 16 residues. CDR1 is MGHRA, CDR2 YSYEKL, per germline. CDR3 DNA: TGCGCCAGCAGCCAAGCGAGGGGCGCCAGGCCCACTGAAGCTTTCTTT. This codes for CASSQARGARPTEAFF.

This clonotype was counted between two and nine times. The chain combines TRBV15 with TRBJ1-5, with D possibly being TRBD1 (5 bases). Germline V gives CDR1 LNHNV, CDR2 YYDKDF (reference sequence). V was clipped by 1 base and J by 6 bases, with 10 bases between them. The CDR3 length is 14 residues. CDR3: CATSRAPGTQPQHF. CDR3 nucleotides: TGTGCCACCAGCAGAGCTCCAGGGACTCAGCCCCAGCATTTT.

CDR3 coding DNA: TGTGCCAGCAGCCGGGGACTAGCGGAGTCGTACGAGCAGTACTTC. It encodes CASSRGLAESYEQYF. The chain links TRBV2 to TRBJ2-7; 11 bases are a match to TRBD2. The CDR3 is made up of 15 amino acids. CDR1 is SNHLY and CDR2 is FYNNEI in the germline V gene. V trimming: 6 bases; J trimming: 4 bases; junction bases outside the gene matches: 8.